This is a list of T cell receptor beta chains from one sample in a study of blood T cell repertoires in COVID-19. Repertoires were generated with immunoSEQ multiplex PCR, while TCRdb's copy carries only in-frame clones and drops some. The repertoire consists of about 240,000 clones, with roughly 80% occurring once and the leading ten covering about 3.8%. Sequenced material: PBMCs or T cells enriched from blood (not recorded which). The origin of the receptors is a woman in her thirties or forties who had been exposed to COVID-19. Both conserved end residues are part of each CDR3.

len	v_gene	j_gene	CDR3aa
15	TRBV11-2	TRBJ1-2	CASSLGPTANYGYTF
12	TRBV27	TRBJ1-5	CASSFYGQPQHF
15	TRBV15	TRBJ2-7	CATSRDGQGGGEQYF
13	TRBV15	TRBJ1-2	CATSVTLALGYTF
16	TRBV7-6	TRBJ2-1	CASSSLQGLLGDEQFF
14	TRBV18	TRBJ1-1	CASSPGGGDTEAFF
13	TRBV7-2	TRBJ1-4	CASSSRPGEKLFF
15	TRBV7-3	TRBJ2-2	CASSSQGADTGELFF
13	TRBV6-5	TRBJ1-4	CASSSTVTEKLFF
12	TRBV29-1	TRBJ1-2	CSVPGGLVGYTF
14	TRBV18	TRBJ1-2	CASSPLGQSEGYTF
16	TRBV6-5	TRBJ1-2	CASSSQGGSVDYGYTF
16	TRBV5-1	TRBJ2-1	CASSLGGGIAYNEQFF
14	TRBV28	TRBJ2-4	CASASGGAKNIQYF
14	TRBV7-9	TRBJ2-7	CASSLAGQSYEQYF
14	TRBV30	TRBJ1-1	CAWSVGQGNTEAFF
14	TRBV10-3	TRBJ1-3	CAISPGTAGNTIYF
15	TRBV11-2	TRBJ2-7	CASSPQGPAIYEQYF
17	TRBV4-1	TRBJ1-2	CASSQVPMGGQNYGYTF
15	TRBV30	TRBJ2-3	CAWSVLGGSTDTQYF
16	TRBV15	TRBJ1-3	CATSRARTGVGNTIYF
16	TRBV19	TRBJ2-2	CASSTGLAANTGELFF
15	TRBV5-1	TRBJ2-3	CASFQTSGGGDTQYF
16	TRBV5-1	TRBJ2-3	CASSPGDRGQTDTQYF
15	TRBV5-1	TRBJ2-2	CASTVTGGETGELFF
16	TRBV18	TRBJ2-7	CASSPLSGQGAYEQYF
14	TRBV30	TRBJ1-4	CAWRVRYPNEKLFF
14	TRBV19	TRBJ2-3	CASSIAQVTDTQYF
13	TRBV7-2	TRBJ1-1	CVSQAGVNTEAFF
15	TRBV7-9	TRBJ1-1	CASSAADREGTEAFF
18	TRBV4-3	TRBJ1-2	CASSQESGDGNDVYGYTF
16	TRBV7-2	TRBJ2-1	CASSLLTSGGYNEQFF
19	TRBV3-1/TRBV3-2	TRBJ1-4	CASSFTGQVIQATNEKLFF
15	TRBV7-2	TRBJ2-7	CASSPNLGQAYEQYF
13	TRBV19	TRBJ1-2	CASSAYRAEGYTF
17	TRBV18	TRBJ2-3	CASSPPNRAGRTDTQYF
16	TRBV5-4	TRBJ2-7	CASSPSGGSKGYEQYF
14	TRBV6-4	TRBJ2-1	CASSDSAGSHEQFF
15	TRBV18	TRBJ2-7	CASSPLGANSYEQYF
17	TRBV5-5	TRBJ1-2	CASSLETGAGPNYGYTF
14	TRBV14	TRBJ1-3	CASEDRTSGNTIYF
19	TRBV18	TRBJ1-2	CASSQSMSGTGESGDGYTF
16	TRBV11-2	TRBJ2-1	CASSLGGLARYNEQFF
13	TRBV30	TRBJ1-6	CAWMGQGQSPLHF
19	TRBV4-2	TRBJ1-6	CASSIGVRGTSSYNSPLHF
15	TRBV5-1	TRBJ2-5	CASSLYRGPQETQYF
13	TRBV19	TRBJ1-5	CASSATVDQPQHF
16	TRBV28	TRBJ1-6	CASSSHWTVPNSPLHF
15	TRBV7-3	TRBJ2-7	CASSPSGTSGGKQYF
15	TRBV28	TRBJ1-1	CASKNLGQYSTEAFF
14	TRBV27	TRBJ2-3	CASSLRTVPDTQYF
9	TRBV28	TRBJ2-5	CATRETQYF
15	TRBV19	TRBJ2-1	CATHPGQGIYNEQFF
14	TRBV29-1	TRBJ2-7	CSPCGWILGHEQYF
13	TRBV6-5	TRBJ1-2	CASKQGIDYGYTF
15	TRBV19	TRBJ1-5	CASSIQDSGNQPQHF
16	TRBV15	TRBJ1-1	CATSRDYGTGDTEAFF